This paragraph reports one TCR beta chain. Its antigen target is currently unknown. The record has no base qualities; no much larger clone is one base away. The same CDR3 can be traced to other DNA sequences in this sample. Healthy HIV-negative adults with no recently reported acute infections or vaccinations were included as donors. Only Caucasian adults living in Nashville, Tennessee, USA were represented among the donors. CD4+ T cells were enriched through magnetic negative selection, after which naive cells were positively selected on CD45RA and the remaining negative fraction served as the memory subset. Blood was obtained by leukapheresis, after which PBMCs were separated by Ficoll-Histopaque density gradient centrifugation and cryopreserved in liquid nitrogen vapor phase. Purity and quantity of every magnetically sorted T cell population were checked by analytical flow cytometry. From each sorted fraction, genomic DNA was isolated and quantified by UV absorbance on a Nanodrop 2000c.

Using the deep immunoSEQ assay, multiplex PCR amplified TCR CDR3 regions from genomic DNA. Extracted genomic DNA from each cell subset was spread evenly across all wells of several immunoSEQ 96-well plates, with each plate serving as a replicate. Each replicate PCR for sorted subsets received around 210 ng genomic DNA, equal to tens of thousands of T cell genomes. The purified libraries were quantified using a Qubit 3.0 fluorometer, sized with a Bioanalyzer 2100, and then quantified again using the KAPA Library Quantification kit. Each immunoSEQ 96-well plate was sequenced on its own single-read 150-cycle Illumina NextSeq 550 flow cell. The authors' pipeline ran thus. The immunoSEQ output contained only junctional sequences without quality scores, so filtering could not match that applied to full-length reads. To assign V/J genes and CDR3, sequences were annotated using PyIR, a Python wrapper for IgBLAST v1.9, with IMGT germline references. Reads were removed for weak V/J assignments (E-value above 1e-6), missing CDR3, stop codons, out-of-frame junctions, or ambiguous translated residues. V3J clonotypes were defined as sequences sharing the same inferred V gene, J gene, and CDR3 amino acid sequence. The percentage overlap between two repertoires was calculated by dividing the number of shared unique clonotypes by the size of the smaller repertoire. Three approaches were used to assess repertoire richness: RTK rarefaction, the Chao1 estimator, and Recon v2.1 estimates of unobserved clonotypes. Generation probabilities for all TCRbeta clonotypes obtained by the gDNA method from a few donors were computed using OLGA. Entries here come from immuneACCESS through TCRdb and include only in-frame sequences with V and J called. Some clones fail to appear in such tables; in the studies checked, an unresolved V gene covers under half of the shortfall, and the cause of the remainder is unknown. From that table come the V and J calls and clone size; the DNA was used to work out D and trimming. The table for this sample lists under 2,500,000 clones; 90% to 97% of them were counted only once. The top ten hold about 0.13% of the sample.

The entry originates in a study of shared clonotypes between healthy human individuals (dated by TCRdb to between 2020 and 2021). For context, the study as a whole: Two women and a few men aged 18 to 49 years were included in the cohort. To estimate repertoire size and how much clonotype sharing occurs between individuals, the study deeply sequenced the blood TCR repertoires of 4 to 6 healthy adults. To increase sequencing depth and limit assay-specific biases, different laboratories used diverse techniques to prepare libraries and sequence TCR repertoires. For each donor, CD4 naive and CD4 memory were each given three plates, CD8 naive was given two plates, and CD8 memory was given one plate. Leukapheresis yielded between about 0.9 and 9.5 billion PBMCs per donor.

What the work shows at the level of the full study, not this receptor alone: Compared with non-shared clonotypes, clonotypes shared by all four sorted-subset donors had higher generation probabilities. Sharing across a few donors was observed for around 4.8% of naive CD4, 3% to 4% of naive CD8, 2.3% of memory CD4, and about 0.4% of memory CD8 clonotypes. Pairwise subsampling led to the expectation that sequencing depth would affect the degree of clonotype sharing among donors. Sampling was restricted to blood, and TCR repertoires in tissue are likely to differ from TCR repertoires in blood. Even with the large sequencing depth, rarefaction of the sorted-subset datasets indicated that sequencing was incomplete. Naive subsets generally had larger estimated clonotype richness than memory subsets. The small number of donors limited the genetic and exposure-history diversity represented.

The receptor's source is a man aged 18 to 29 in good health. Specimen: naive CD4+ T cells sorted from blood. This sample's cell subset or site label indicates: CD45RA+ positively selected.

The DNA sequence is given as TGCGCCAGCAGCTTGCAGGGAGCGAACACCGGGGAGCTGTTTTTT. Translated, this gives CASSLQGANTGELFF. The sequence joins TRBV5-1 to TRBJ2-2; the D gene is perhaps TRBD1 or TRBD2, as each covers 5 bases. Its CDR3 holds 15 amino acids, cysteine through phenylalanine. The sequence is cut down to CDR3 DNA, 45 bases in frame from base 1. V gives up 1 base and J gives up 0 bases, and the segment between their germline ends measures 7 bases. The germline V gene gives CDR1 as SGHRS and CDR2 as YFSETQ.